The clone carrying this T cell receptor beta chain has a handful of counts. The source of the sample is a study of cytomegalovirus exposure and HLA in healthy donors. V gave up 2 bases and J gave up 5 bases, with 9 bases separating them. This CDR3 is 14 amino acids long. From germline, CDR1 is MNHEY and CDR2 SVGAGI. PCR involved 60 Vbeta and 13 Jbeta primers. Produced via immunoSEQ multiplex PCR; TCRdb's table is partial and in-frame only. The sample yields 300,000 or so clones, roughly four fifths seen once. The V call is TRBV6-5, the J call TRBJ2-2; D remains ambiguous. This TCR came from a woman aged 40 to 55 in good health and CMV-seropositive. Sequenced: PBMCs. CDR3 nucleotide sequence: TGTGCCAGCAGTTACACCGCGAGGACCGGGGAGCTGTTTTTT. The encoded protein is CASSYTARTGELFF.